This is a list of T cell receptor beta chains from one sample in a study of blood T cells in healthy people across ages. TCRdb passed the 5' RACE reads through MiXCR, listing each CDR3 protein once. In the table there are about 1.8 million distinct CDR3 sequences, just under 50% of which are singletons. Specimen: blood. The receptor source for this set is a middle-aged woman in good health. Each CDR3 is given with its conserved first and last residue. D genes are given only for firm matches. The size of a clone is reported for some rows only, either as once, few or many, or as a class for expanded clones.

size: .; V: TRBV29-1; J: TRBJ2-3; D: .; CDR3: CSVVVRTGATDTQYF; DNA: TGCAGCGTTGTAGTAAGGACTGGGGCCACAGATACGCAGTATTTT
size: .; V: TRBV15; J: TRBJ2-7; D: TRBD1; CDR3: CATRPPGTGGEQYF; DNA: TGTGCCACCAGACCCCCTGGGACAGGGGGCGAGCAGTACTTC
size: .; V: TRBV20-1; J: TRBJ2-3; D: .; CDR3: CSAPSGDSGGRTDTQYF; DNA: TGCAGTGCCCCCAGCGGGGACAGCGGGGGTCGCACAGATACGCAGTATTTT
size: few; V: TRBV7-2; J: TRBJ2-1; D: .; CDR3: CASSLGQETQFF; DNA: TGTGCCAGCAGCTTGGGTCAGGAGACCCAGTTCTTC
size: .; V: TRBV4-2; J: TRBJ2-7; D: TRBD2; CDR3: CASSQEAGEEQYF; DNA: TGTGCCAGCAGCCAAGAAGCGGGAGAGGAGCAGTACTTC
size: .; V: TRBV6-6; J: TRBJ2-7; D: TRBD1; CDR3: CASTNGQGGSYEQYF; DNA: TGTGCCAGCACCAACGGACAGGGGGGCTCCTACGAGCAGTACTTC
size: few; V: TRBV20-1; J: TRBJ2-7; D: .; CDR3: CSARVVVFGEQYF; DNA: TGCAGTGCTAGAGTAGTAGTTTTCGGCGAGCAGTACTTC
size: .; V: TRBV4-3; J: TRBJ1-2; D: .; CDR3: CASSQEVHRSDYGYTF; DNA: TGCGCCAGCAGCCAAGAAGTCCACAGGAGCGACTATGGCTACACCTTC
size: .; V: TRBV3-1; J: TRBJ1-2; D: .; CDR3: CASSQYRGYTF; DNA: TGCGCCAGCAGCCAATACCGGGGCTACACCTTC
size: many; V: TRBV27; J: TRBJ2-5; D: .; CDR3: CASSFRGQETQYF; DNA: TGTGCCAGCAGTTTTAGAGGTCAGGAGACCCAGTACTTC
size: .; V: TRBV5-1; J: TRBJ2-7; D: TRBD1; CDR3: CASARGPDEQYF; DNA: TGCGCCAGTGCGAGGGGGCCCGACGAGCAGTACTTC
size: .; V: TRBV4-2; J: TRBJ2-4; D: TRBD1; CDR3: CASSQDGTGGDIQYF; DNA: TGTGCCAGCAGCCAGGACGGGACAGGGGGGGACATTCAGTACTTC
size: few; V: TRBV20-1; J: TRBJ2-6; D: .; CDR3: CSARDPSGASGANVLTF; DNA: TGCAGTGCTAGAGATCCGTCGGGGGCCTCTGGGGCCAACGTCCTGACTTTC
size: .; V: TRBV12-3/TRBV12-4; J: TRBJ1-5; D: .; CDR3: CASSSDLHSNQPQHF; DNA: TGTGCCAGCAGTAGCGACCTACATAGCAATCAGCCCCAGCATTTT
size: .; V: TRBV28; J: TRBJ2-7; D: TRBD2; CDR3: CASRSSSGGSFYEQYF; DNA: TGTGCCAGCAGATCCTCTAGCGGGGGGAGTTTTTACGAGCAGTACTTC
size: .; V: TRBV4-1; J: TRBJ2-5; D: .; CDR3: CASSWQERPQETQYF; DNA: TGCGCCAGCAGCTGGCAGGAACGGCCCCAAGAGACCCAGTACTTC
size: .; V: TRBV5-6; J: TRBJ2-5; D: TRBD2; CDR3: CASSFPPLTSGGQETQYF; DNA: TGTGCCAGCAGCTTTCCTCCCCTGACTAGCGGGGGACAAGAGACCCAGTACTTC
size: .; V: TRBV20-1; J: TRBJ1-2; D: TRBD1; CDR3: CSARQGAAYGYTF; DNA: TGCAGTGCCCGACAGGGGGCGGCCTATGGCTACACCTTC
size: .; V: TRBV20-1; J: TRBJ2-5; D: TRBD1; CDR3: CSAPTGSSTKTQYF; DNA: TGCAGTGCTCCGACAGGGAGTTCCACGAAGACCCAGTACTTC
size: .; V: TRBV7-8; J: TRBJ2-5; D: .; CDR3: CASSYARGSETQYF; DNA: TGTGCCAGCAGTTACGCTAGGGGGTCGGAGACCCAGTACTTC